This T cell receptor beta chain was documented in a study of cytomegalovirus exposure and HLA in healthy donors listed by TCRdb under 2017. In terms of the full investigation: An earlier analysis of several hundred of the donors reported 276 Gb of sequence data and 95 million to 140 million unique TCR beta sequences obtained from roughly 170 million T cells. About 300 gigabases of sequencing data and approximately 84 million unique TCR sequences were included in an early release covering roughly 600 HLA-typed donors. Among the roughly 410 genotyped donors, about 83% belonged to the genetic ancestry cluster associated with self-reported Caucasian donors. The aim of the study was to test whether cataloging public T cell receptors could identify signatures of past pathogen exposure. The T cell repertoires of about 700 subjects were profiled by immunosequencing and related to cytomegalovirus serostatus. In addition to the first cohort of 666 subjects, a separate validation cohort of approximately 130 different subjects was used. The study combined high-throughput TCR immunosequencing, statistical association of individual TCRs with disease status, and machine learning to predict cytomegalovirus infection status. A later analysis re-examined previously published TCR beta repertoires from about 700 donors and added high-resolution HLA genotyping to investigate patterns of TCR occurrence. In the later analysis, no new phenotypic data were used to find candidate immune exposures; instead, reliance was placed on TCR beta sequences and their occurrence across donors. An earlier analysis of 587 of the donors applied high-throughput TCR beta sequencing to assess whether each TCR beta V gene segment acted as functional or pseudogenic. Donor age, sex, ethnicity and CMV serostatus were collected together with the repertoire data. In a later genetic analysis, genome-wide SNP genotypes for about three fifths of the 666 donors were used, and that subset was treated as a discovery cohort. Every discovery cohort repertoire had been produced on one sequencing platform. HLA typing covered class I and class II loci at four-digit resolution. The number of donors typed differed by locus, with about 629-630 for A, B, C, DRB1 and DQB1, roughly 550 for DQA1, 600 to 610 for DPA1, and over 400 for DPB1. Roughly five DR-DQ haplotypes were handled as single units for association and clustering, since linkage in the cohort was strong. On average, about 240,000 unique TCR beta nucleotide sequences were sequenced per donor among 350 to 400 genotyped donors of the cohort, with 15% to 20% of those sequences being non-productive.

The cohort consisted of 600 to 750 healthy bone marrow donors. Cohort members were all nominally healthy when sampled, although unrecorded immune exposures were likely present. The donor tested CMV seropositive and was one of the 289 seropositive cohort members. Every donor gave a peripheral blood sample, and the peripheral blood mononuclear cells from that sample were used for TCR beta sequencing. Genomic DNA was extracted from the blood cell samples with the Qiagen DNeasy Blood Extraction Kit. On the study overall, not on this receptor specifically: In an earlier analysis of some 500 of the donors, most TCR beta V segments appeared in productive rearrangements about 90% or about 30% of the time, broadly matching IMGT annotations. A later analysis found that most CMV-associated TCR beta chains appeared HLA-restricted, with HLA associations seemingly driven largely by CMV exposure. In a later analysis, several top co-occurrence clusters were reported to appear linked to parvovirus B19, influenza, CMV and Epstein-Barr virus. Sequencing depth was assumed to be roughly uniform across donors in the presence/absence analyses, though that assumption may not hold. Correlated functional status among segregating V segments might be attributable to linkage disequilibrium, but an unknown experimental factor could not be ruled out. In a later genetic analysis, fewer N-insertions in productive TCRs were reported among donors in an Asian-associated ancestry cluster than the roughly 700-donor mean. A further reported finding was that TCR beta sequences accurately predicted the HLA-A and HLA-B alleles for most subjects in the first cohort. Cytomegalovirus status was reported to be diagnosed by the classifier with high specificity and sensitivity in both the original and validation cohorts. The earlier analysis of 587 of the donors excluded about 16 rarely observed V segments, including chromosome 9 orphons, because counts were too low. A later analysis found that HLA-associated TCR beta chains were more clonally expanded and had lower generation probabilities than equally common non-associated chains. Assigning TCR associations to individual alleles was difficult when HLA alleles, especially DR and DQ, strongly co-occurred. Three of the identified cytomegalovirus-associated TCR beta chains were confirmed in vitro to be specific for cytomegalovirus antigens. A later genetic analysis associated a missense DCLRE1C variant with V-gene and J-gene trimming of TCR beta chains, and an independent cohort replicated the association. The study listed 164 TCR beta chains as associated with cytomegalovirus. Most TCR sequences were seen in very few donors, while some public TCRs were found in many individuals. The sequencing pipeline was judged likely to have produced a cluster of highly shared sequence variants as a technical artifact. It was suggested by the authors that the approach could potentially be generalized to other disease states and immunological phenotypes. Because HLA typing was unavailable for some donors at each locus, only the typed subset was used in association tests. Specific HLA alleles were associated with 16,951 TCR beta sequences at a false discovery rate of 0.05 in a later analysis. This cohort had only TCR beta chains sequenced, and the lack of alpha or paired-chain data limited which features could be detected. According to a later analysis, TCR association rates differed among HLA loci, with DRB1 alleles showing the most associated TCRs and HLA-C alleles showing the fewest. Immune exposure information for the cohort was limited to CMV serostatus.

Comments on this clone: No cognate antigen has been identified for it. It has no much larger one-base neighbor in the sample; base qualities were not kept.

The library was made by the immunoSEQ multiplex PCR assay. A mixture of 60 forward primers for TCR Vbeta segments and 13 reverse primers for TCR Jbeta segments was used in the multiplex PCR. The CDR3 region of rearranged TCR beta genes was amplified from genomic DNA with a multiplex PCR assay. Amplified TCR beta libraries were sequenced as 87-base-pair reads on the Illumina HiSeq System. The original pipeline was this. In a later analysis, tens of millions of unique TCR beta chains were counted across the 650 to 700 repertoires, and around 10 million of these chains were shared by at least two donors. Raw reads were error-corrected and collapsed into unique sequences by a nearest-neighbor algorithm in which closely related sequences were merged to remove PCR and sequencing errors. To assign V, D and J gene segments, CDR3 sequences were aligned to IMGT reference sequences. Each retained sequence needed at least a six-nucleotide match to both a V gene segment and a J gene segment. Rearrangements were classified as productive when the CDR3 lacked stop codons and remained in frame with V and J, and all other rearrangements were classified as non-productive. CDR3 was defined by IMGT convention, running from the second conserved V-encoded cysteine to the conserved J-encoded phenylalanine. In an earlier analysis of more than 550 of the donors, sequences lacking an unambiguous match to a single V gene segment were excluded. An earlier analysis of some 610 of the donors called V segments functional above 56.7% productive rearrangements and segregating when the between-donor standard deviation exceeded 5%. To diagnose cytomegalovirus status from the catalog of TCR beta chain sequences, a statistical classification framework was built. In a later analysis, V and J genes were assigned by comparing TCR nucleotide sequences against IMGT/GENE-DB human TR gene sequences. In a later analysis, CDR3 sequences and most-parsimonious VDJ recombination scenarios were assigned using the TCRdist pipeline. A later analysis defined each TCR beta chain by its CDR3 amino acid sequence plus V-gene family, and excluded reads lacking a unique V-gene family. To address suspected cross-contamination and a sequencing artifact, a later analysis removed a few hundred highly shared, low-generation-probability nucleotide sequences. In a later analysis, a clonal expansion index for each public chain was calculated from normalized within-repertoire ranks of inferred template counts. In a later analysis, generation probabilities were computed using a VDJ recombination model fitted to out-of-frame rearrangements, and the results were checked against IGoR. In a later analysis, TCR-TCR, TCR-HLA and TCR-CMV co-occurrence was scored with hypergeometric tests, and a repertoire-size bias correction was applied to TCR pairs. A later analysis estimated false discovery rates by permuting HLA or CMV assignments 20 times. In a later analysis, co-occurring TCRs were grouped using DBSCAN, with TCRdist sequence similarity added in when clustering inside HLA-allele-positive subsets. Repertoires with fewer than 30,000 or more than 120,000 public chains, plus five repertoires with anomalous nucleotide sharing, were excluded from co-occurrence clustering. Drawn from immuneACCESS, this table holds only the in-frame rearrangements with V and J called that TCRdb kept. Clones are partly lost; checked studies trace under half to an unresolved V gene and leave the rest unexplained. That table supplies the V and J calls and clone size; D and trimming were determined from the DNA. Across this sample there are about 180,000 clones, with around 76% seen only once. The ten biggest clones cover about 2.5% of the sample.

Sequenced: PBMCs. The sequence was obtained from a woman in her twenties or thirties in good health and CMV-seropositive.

The CDR3 protein sequence reads: CASSPPPTGILEKLFF. The nucleotides are TGTGCCAGCTCACCCCCACCGACAGGGATTCTTGAAAAACTGTTTTTT. Recombination joined TRBV18 with TRBJ1-4; 7 middle bases align to TRBD1. The germline V end is reduced by 3 bases and the J end by 7 bases; junction bases left unmatched: 11. From the cysteine through the phenylalanine, the CDR3 covers 16 amino acids. The entry retains the CDR3 DNA only, 48 bases that are in frame from base 1. The germline V gene supplies CDR1 KGHSH and CDR2 LQKENI.